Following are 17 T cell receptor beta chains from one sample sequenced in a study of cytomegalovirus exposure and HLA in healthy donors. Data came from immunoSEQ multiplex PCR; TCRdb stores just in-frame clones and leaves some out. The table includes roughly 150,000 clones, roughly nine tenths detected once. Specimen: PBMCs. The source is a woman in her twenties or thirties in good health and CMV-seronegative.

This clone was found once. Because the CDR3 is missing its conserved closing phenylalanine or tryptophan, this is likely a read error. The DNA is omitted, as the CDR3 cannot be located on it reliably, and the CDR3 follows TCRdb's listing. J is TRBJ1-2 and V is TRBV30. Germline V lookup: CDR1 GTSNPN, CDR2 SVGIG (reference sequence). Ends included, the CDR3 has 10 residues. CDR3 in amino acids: CAWSGPGPAV.

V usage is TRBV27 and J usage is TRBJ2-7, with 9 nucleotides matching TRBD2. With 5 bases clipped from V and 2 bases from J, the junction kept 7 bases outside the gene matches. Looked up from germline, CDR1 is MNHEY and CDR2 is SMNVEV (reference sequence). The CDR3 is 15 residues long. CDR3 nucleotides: TGTGCCAGCAGTATAAAGCGGGGGGCCACCTACGAGCAGTACTTC. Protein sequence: CASSIKRGATYEQYF.

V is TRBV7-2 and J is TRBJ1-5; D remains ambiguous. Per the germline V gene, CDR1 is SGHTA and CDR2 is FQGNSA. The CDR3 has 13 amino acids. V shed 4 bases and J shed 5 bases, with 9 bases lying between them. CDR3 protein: CASSSQNYQPQHF. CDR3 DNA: TGTGCCAGCAGCTCTCAGAATTATCAGCCCCAGCATTTT.

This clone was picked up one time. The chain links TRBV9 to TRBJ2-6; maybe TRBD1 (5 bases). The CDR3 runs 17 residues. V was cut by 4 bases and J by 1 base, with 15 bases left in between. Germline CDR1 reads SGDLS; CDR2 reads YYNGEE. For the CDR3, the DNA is TGTGCCAGCAGCTCTCCACTTTCAGGGTCTGGGGCCAACGTCCTGACTTTC. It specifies CASSSPLSGSGANVLTF.

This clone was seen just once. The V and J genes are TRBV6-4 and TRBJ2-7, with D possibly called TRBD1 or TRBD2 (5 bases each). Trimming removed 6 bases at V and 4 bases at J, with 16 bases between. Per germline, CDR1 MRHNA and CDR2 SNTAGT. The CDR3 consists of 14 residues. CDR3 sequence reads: CASSRDHGEYEQYF. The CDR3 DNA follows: TGTGCCAGCAGCCGGGACCATGGGGAATACGAGCAGTACTTC.

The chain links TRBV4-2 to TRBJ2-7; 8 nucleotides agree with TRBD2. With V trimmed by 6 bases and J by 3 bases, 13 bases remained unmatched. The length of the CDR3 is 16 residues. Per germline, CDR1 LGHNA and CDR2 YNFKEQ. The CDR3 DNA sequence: TGTGCCAGCAGTGGGTATTCGGGGGGGCCAATCTACGAGCAGTACTTC. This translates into CASSGYSGGPIYEQYF.

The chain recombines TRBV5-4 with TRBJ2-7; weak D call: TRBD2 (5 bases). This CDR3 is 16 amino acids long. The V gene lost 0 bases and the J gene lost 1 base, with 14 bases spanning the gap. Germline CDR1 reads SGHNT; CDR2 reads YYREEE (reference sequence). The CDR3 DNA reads TGTGCCAGCAGCTTGGAAGAGGGCATCCCTTCCTACGAGCAGTACTTC. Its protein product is CASSLEEGIPSYEQYF.

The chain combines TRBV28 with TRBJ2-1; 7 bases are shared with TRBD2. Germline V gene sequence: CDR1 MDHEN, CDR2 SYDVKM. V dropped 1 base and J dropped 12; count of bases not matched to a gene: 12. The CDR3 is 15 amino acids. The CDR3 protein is CASSLFGGSYLGQFF. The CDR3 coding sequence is TGTGCCAGCAGTTTATTCGGCGGGAGTTATTTAGGGCAGTTCTTC.

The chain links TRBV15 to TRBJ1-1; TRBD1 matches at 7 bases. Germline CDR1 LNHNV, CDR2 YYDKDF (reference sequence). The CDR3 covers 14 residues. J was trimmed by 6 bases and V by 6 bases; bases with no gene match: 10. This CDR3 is CATSSDVGGPEAFF. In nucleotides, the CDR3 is TGTGCCACCAGTTCCGACGTAGGGGGCCCTGAAGCTTTCTTT.

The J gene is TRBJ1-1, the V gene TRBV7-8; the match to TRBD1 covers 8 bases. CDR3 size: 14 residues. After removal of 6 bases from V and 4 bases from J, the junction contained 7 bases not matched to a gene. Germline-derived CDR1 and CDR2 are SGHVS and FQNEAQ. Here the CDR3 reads CASRPTQGGTEAFF. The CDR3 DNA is TGTGCCAGCAGACCAACACAGGGGGGCACTGAAGCTTTCTTT.

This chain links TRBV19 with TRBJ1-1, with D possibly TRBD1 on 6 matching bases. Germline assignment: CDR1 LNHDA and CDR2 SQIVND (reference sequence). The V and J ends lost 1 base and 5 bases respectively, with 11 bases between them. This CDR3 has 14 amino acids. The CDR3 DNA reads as TGTGCCAGTAGTATAGGACAGGCTGCGACTGAAGCTTTCTTT. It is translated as CASSIGQAATEAFF.

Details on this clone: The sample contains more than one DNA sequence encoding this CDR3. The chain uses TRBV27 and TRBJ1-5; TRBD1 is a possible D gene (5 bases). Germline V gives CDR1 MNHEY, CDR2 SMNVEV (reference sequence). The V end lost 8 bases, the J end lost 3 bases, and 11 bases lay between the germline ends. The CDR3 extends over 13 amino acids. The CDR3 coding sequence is TGTGCCAGCCGAGACAGTCTCAATCAGCCCCAGCATTTT. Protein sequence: CASRDSLNQPQHF.

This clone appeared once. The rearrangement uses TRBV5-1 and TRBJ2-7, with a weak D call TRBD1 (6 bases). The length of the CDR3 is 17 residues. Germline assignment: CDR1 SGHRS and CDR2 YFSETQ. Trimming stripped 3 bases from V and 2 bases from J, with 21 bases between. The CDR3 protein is CASSSNRVGGTAYEQYF. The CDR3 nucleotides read TGCGCCAGCAGCTCGAACAGGGTCGGAGGTACAGCCTACGAGCAGTACTTC.

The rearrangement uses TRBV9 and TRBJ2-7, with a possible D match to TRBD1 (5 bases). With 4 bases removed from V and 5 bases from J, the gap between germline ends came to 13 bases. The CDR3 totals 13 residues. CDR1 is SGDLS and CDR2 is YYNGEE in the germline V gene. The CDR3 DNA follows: TGTGCCAGCAGCAGGGGTAGTTCCAACGAGCAGTACTTC. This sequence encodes CASSRGSSNEQYF.

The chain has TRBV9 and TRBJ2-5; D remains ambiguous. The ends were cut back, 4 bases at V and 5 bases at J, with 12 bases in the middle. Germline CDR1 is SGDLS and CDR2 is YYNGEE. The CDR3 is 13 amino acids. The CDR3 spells CASSLSSFETQYF. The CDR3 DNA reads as TGTGCCAGCAGCCTAAGCAGTTTCGAGACCCAGTACTTC.

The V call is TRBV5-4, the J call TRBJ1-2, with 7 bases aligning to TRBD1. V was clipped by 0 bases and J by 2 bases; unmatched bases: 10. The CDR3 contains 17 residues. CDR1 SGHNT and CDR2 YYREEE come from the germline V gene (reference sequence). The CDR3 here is CASSLGPKGQINYGYTF. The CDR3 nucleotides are TGTGCCAGCAGCTTGGGCCCAAAGGGACAGATCAACTATGGCTACACCTTC.

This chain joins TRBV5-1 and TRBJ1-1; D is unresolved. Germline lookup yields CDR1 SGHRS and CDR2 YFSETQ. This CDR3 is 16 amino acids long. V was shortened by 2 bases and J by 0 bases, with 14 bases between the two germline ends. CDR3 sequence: CASSLIAAAVNTEAFF. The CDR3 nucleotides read TGCGCCAGCAGCTTAATAGCCGCGGCGGTGAACACTGAAGCTTTCTTT. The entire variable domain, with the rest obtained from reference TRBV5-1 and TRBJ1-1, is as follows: KAGVTQTPRYLIKTRGQQVTLSCSPISGHRSVSWYQQTPGQGLQFLFEYFSETQRNKGNFPGRFSGRQFSNSRSEMNVSTLELGDSALYLCASSLIAAAVNTEAFFGQGTRLTVV.